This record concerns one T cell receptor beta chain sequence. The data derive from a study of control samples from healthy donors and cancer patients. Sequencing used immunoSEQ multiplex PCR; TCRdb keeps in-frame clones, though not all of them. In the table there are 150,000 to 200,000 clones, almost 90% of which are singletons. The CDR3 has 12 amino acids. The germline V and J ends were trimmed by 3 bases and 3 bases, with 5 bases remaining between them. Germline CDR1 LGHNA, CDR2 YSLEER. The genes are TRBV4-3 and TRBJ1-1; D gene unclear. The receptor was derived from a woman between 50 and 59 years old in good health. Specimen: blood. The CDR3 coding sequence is TGCGCCAGCAGCCATAGATACACTGAAGCTTTCTTT. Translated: CASSHRYTEAFF.